This T cell receptor (beta chain) was identified in a study of tumor-infiltrating lymphocytes in primary liver carcinoma. Study-level background: Surgery removed the patients' primary liver carcinoma.

V lost 2 bases and J 7 bases, leaving 15 bases between the germline ends. This CDR3 region has 15 residues. Germline V gives CDR1 SEHNR, CDR2 FQNEAQ (reference sequence). For blood RNA, unsorted whole blood served as the source, and germline DNA was extracted too. TCR beta cDNA came from around 500 ng total RNA, primed with a constant-region primer. ARM-PCR, slightly modified, supplied the TCR beta libraries through three nested multiplex PCR rounds. TRBV1-TRBV30 forward and Cbeta reverse primers drove the first two roughly 10-cycle rounds. One entry per CDR3 protein results from TCRdb running MiXCR on the multiplex PCR reads. This sample yields 250,000 to 350,000 distinct CDR3 sequences, of which nearly 60% are seen a single time; around 15% belongs to the top ten.

The chain uses TRBV7-9 and TRBJ1-3; a weak D match, TRBD1 (5 bases). What was sequenced was peripheral blood. The receptor was isolated from a woman under 40 with primary liver carcinoma and hepatitis B virus infection. DNA of the CDR3: TGTGCCAGCAGCTTAATTCTCAGGGAAACTAACACCATATATTTT. Protein sequence: CASSLILRETNTIYF. The whole variable domain, remainder taken from reference TRBV7-9 and TRBJ1-3, is DTGVSQNPRHKITKRGQNVTFRCDPISEHNRLYWYRQTLGQGPEFLTYFQNEAQLEKSRLLSDRFSAERPKGSFSTLEIQRTEQGDSAMYLCASSLILRETNTIYFGEGSWLTVV.